This T cell receptor beta chain is from a study of technical replicates of blood from a handful of donors. Profiled with immunoSEQ multiplex PCR; TCRdb holds only in-frame clones, not every one. The sample shows about 82,000 clones, under 96% of them seen only once. The CDR3 has 16 amino acids. Germline V lookup: CDR1 SNHLY, CDR2 FYNNEI. Trimming removed 4 bases from V and 2 bases from J, with 16 bases in between. The sequence derives from a human donor in good health. The V and J genes are TRBV2 and TRBJ2-3; weak D call: TRBD1 (5 bases). Sequencing used T cells isolated from PBMCs. Here the CDR3 reads CASSGFGSDITDTQYF. The CDR3 DNA follows: TGTGCCAGCAGTGGGTTCGGGTCGGACATCACAGATACGCAGTATTTT.